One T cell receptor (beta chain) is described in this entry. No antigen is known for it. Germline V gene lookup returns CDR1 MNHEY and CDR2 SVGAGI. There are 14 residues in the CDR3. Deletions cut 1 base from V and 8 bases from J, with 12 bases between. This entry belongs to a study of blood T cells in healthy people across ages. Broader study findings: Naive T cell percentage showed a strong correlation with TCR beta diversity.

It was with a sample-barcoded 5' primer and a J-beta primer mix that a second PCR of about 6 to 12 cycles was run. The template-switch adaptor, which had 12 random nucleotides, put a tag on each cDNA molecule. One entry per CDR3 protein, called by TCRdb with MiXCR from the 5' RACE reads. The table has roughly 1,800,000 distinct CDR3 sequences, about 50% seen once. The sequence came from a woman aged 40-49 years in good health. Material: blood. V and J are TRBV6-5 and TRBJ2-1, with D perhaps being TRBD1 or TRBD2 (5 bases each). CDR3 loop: CASSYYGAGDEQFF. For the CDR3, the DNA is TGTGCCAGCAGTTACTACGGGGCCGGGGATGAGCAGTTCTTC.